This paragraph reports one T cell receptor (beta chain). The antigen is unknown. Measured with immunoSEQ multiplex PCR; TCRdb has only the in-frame clones, and not every one. The sample lists some 210,000 clones; roughly 87% were seen once. This specimen comes from a study of cytomegalovirus exposure and HLA in healthy donors. Germline V CDR1 and CDR2: SGHVS, FNYEAQ. V lost 3 bases, J lost 6 bases, and 11 bases lay in between. The CDR3 runs 14 residues. Whole-study findings and limits: Some TCR beta chains (roughly 150 of them) were listed as cytomegalovirus-associated. Cytomegalovirus status was reportedly diagnosed by the classifier with high specificity and sensitivity.

The specimen sequenced was PBMCs. This rearrangement joins TRBV7-6 to TRBJ2-2; D is undetermined. The source of this sequence is a woman in her late teens or twenties in good health and CMV-seropositive. Here the CDR3 reads CASSFSLVSGELFF. The CDR3 nucleotides are TGTGCCAGCAGCTTTTCCCTAGTTTCCGGGGAGCTGTTTTTT.